These 17 T cell receptor beta chains share one sample of origin, sequenced in a study of STAT5B mutations in CD4+ large granular lymphocyte leukemia. Profiling relied on immunoSEQ multiplex PCR, and the TCRdb table lists in-frame clones only, not all of them. The sample comprises 45,000 to 55,000 clones, 55% to 75% of which are singletons, and 1.5% rests with the top ten. The sequenced sample was CD4+ T cells from blood buffy coats. The receptors here all came from a human donor in good health.

The table lists this clone with a few counts. The chain links TRBV10-2 to TRBJ1-2; 11 bases map to TRBD1. The CDR3 runs 15 residues. The germline V gene has CDR1 WSHSY and CDR2 SAAADI. The V segment lost 3 bases and the J segment 3 bases; nucleotides outside the gene matches: 3. This CDR3 is CASSEPGQGDYGYTF. CDR3 in DNA: TGCGCCAGCAGTGAACCGGGACAGGGGGACTATGGCTACACCTTC.

This clone was counted only a few times. J is TRBJ1-5 and V is TRBV28; weak D call: TRBD1 (5 bases). The CDR3 spans 14 residues. CDR1 and CDR2 from the germline V gene are MDHEN and SYDVKM. With 7 bases removed from V and 2 bases from J, the gap between germline ends came to 12 bases. The CDR3 DNA is TGTGCCAGCACGACAGCGGACGGCAATCAGCCCCAGCATTTT. Amino acids: CASTTADGNQPQHF. Based on the CDR3 plus reference TRBV28 and TRBJ1-5, the full variable domain is DVKVTQSSRYLVKRTGEKVFLECVQDMDHENMFWYRQDPGLGLRLIYFSYDVKMKEKGDIPEGYSVSREKKERFSLILESASTNQTSMYLCASTTADGNQPQHFGDGTRLSIL.

J is TRBJ2-1 and V is TRBV5-1; 12 nucleotides match TRBD2. The germline CDR1 and CDR2 sequences are SGHRS and YFSETQ. The length of the CDR3 is 15 residues. Trimming took 4 bases from V and 6 from J; bases not matched to a gene: 5. CDR3 coding DNA: TGCGCCAGCAGCGATACTAGCGGGGGGTTCAATGAGCAGTTCTTC. Its protein is CASSDTSGGFNEQFF.

This chain connects TRBV28 to TRBJ1-5, with 8 bases matching TRBD1. Germline lookup yields CDR1 MDHEN and CDR2 SYDVKM. J was trimmed by 0 bases and V by 5 bases; bases with no gene match: 12. This CDR3 has 18 residues. CDR3 nucleotides: TGTGCCAGCAGTCCGCTCCAGGGGGCTATCGATAGCAATCAGCCCCAGCATTTT. Translating gives CASSPLQGAIDSNQPQHF.

The J gene is TRBJ2-5, the V gene TRBV29-1; 7 bases match TRBD2. Looked up from germline, CDR1 is SQVTM and CDR2 is ANQGSEA. This CDR3 comprises 12 residues. The J segment lost 4 bases and the V segment lost 3 bases, leaving 2 bases of the junction unmatched. For the CDR3, the DNA is TGCAGCGTTGATCGCGGGGGAGAGACCCAGTACTTC. Amino acids: CSVDRGGETQYF. Full variable domain (rest looked up from reference TRBV29-1 and TRBJ2-5): SAVISQKPSRDICQRGTSLTIQCQVDSQVTMMFWYRQQPGQSLTLIATANQGSEATYESGFVIDKFPISRPNLTFSTLTVSNMSPEDSSIYLCSVDRGGETQYFGPGTRLLVL.

The chain employs TRBV9 and TRBJ2-2, with 11 bases that match TRBD1. With 0 bases clipped from V and 5 bases from J, the junction kept 3 bases outside the gene matches. Germline V gene data show CDR1 as SGDLS and CDR2 as YYNGEE. The CDR3 covers 16 residues. CDR3 protein: CASSVAGTGGTGELFF. The CDR3 DNA reads as TGTGCCAGCAGCGTAGCTGGGACAGGGGGGACCGGGGAGCTGTTTTTT. The variable domain in full, with the rest retrieved from reference TRBV9 and TRBJ2-2, is DSGVTQTPKHLITATGQRVTLRCSPRSGDLSVYWYQQSLDQGLQFLIQYYNGEERAKGNILERFSAQQFPDLHSELNLSSLELGDSALYFCASSVAGTGGTGELFFGEGSRLTVL.

The genes are TRBV28 and TRBJ2-5; D gene unclear. Deletions cut 6 bases from V and 2 bases from J, with 10 bases between. CDR1 and CDR2 (germline): MDHEN, SYDVKM. The CDR3 sequence is 13 residues long. The CDR3 here is CASSLPAQETQYF. The DNA for the CDR3 is TGTGCCAGCAGCTTACCAGCTCAAGAGACCCAGTACTTC.

This chain links TRBV7-2 with TRBJ2-7, with 12 bases fitting TRBD1. Unmatched junction bases numbered 7, after V lost 5 bases and J lost 2 bases. The V gene's germline CDR1 is SGHTA and CDR2 FQGNSA. This CDR3 has 16 residues. The CDR3: CASSVSGTGGTYEQYV. As DNA, the CDR3 is TGTGCCAGCAGCGTATCCGGGACAGGGGGCACCTACGAGCAGTACGTC.

This clone has more than one count but fewer than ten. V and J are TRBV6-1 and TRBJ1-1; D possibly corresponds to TRBD1 (5 bases). CDR1 and CDR2 from the germline V gene are MNHNS and SASEGT. There are 14 residues in the CDR3. V was shortened by 6 bases and J by 0 bases, with 11 bases between the two germline ends. For the CDR3, the DNA is TGTGCCAGCAGGGCTGGGGGTTTGAACACTGAAGCTTTCTTT. It translates to CASRAGGLNTEAFF.

The rearrangement links TRBV5-5 to TRBJ2-7; D is unclear. Germline CDR1 reads SGHKS; CDR2 reads YYEKEE (reference sequence). V was cut by 0 bases and J by 6 bases, with 13 bases left in between. The CDR3 spans 14 residues. The CDR3 bases are TGTGCCAGCAGCTTGGAGGTCGTGACTGGCGAGCAGTACGTC. This translates into CASSLEVVTGEQYV.

This clone was found a few times. The chain combines TRBV7-9 with TRBJ1-2; D unclear. V gave up 5 bases and J gave up 5 bases, with 12 bases separating them. The length of the CDR3 is 13 residues. Germline V gene sequence: CDR1 SEHNR, CDR2 FQNEAQ (reference sequence). CDR3 amino acids: CASSATGFYGYTF. The CDR3 nucleotides are TGTGCCAGCAGCGCCACTGGGTTTTATGGCTACACCTTC.

This clone was counted a few times. The chain carries TRBV18 and TRBJ2-5; TRBD2 matches 9 bases. The germline V gene encodes CDR1 KGHSH and CDR2 LQKENI. This CDR3 is 14 amino acids long. V was clipped by 0 bases and J by 7 bases; unmatched bases: 3. Here the CDR3 DNA reads TGTGCCAGCTCACCACCCGAAGCGGGGGGGACCCAGTACTTC. It yields the protein CASSPPEAGGTQYF.

The rearrangement uses TRBV5-1 and TRBJ1-4; TRBD1 might be the D (5 bases). CDR3 length: 14 amino acids. The germline V gene encodes CDR1 SGHRS and CDR2 YFSETQ. The V gene lost 0 bases and the J gene lost 5 bases, with 8 bases spanning the gap. CDR3 sequence (DNA): TGCGCCAGCAGCTTGGGGGGACCCAATGAAAAACTGTTTTTT. Translated: CASSLGGPNEKLFF.

V is TRBV28 and J is TRBJ2-5; D is possibly TRBD1 or TRBD2 (5 bases each). Between the trimmed V and J ends, which lost 5 bases and 3 bases, there was a span of 13 bases. The germline CDR1 and CDR2 sequences are MDHEN and SYDVKM. The CDR3 is 14 residues long. The chain's CDR3 is CASSPGTIEETQYF. For the CDR3, the DNA is TGTGCCAGCAGTCCGGGGACCATCGAAGAGACCCAGTACTTC. The entire variable domain, with the rest obtained from reference TRBV28 and TRBJ2-5, is as follows: DVKVTQSSRYLVKRTGEKVFLECVQDMDHENMFWYRQDPGLGLRLIYFSYDVKMKEKGDIPEGYSVSREKKERFSLILESASTNQTSMYLCASSPGTIEETQYFGPGTRLLVL.

In this sample, this clone turned up once. The chain employs TRBV2 and TRBJ2-3, with D possibly being TRBD1 or TRBD2 (5 bases each). The germline V gene has CDR1 SNHLY and CDR2 FYNNEI. The CDR3 spans 14 residues. The V gene lost 6 bases and the J gene lost 6 bases, with 16 bases spanning the gap. As DNA, the CDR3 is TGTGCCAGCAGGCAGGGTGCTTGGGGGGATACGCAGTATTTT. Amino acid sequence: CASRQGAWGDTQYF.

The rearrangement uses TRBV7-6 and TRBJ2-5; no clear D gene. V was pared by 1 base and J by 5 bases, with 8 bases between. Germline CDR1 reads SGHVS; CDR2 reads FNYEAQ. The CDR3 contains 13 residues. The CDR3 region has the DNA TGTGCCAGCAGCTTAGGTCCCATGGAGACCCAGTACTTC. It specifies CASSLGPMETQYF.

This clone was seen only a few times. This chain links TRBV21-1 with TRBJ2-1; the table calls TRBD2, which could not be checked here. TRBV21-1 is listed as a pseudogene. The CDR3 length is 15 residues. In DNA form, the CDR3 reads TGTGCCAGCAGCAAAGTACTAGGGAAAAACAATGAGCAGTTCTTC. It specifies CASSKVLGKNNEQFF.